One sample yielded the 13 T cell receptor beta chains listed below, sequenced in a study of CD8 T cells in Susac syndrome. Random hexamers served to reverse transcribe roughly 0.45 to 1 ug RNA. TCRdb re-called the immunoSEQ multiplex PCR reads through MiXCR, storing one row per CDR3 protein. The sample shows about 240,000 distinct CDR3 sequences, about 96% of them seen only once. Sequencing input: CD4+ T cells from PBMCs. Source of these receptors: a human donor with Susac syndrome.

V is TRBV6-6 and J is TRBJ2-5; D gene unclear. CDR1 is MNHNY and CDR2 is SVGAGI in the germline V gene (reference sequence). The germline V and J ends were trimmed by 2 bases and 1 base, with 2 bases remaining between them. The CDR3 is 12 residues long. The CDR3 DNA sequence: TGTGCCAGCAGTTACCTCCAAGAGACCCAGTACTTC. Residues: CASSYLQETQYF.

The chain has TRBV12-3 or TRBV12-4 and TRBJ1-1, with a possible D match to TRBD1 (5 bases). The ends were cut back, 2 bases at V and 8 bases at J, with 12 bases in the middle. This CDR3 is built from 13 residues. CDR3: CASSLPGLPEAFF. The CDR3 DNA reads TGTGCCAGCAGTTTACCGGGACTACCCGAAGCTTTCTTT.

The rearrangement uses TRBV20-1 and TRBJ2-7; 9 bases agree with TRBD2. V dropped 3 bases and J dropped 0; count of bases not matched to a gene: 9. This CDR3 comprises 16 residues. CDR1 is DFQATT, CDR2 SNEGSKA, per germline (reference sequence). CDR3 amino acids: CSASSVAGVSSYEQYF. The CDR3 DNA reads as TGCAGTGCTAGTAGTGTAGCGGGAGTTTCCTCCTACGAGCAGTACTTC.

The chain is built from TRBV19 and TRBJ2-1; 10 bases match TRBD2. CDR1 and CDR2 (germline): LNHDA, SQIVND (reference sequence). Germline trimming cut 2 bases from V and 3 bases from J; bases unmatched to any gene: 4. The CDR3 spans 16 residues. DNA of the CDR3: TGTGCCAGTAGTATAATAACTAGCGGGATCTACAATGAGCAGTTCTTC. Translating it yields CASSIITSGIYNEQFF.

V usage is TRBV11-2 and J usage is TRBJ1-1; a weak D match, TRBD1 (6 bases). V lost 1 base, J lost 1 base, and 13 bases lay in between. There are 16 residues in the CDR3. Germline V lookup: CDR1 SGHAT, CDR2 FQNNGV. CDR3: CASSLVFGGWNTEAFF. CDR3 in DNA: TGTGCCAGCAGCTTAGTCTTCGGGGGCTGGAACACTGAAGCTTTCTTT.

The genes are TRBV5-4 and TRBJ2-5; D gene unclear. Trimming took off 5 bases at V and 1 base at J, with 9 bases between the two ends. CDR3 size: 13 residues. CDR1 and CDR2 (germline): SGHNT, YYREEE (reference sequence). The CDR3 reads CASSNWAQETQYF. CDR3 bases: TGTGCCAGCAGTAACTGGGCCCAAGAGACCCAGTACTTC.

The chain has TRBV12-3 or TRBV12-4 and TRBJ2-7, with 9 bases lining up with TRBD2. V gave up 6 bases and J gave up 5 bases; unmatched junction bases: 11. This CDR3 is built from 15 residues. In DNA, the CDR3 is TGTGCCAGCAGGGGGAGGCTAGCGGGATCCCACGAGCAGTACTTC. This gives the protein CASRGRLAGSHEQYF.

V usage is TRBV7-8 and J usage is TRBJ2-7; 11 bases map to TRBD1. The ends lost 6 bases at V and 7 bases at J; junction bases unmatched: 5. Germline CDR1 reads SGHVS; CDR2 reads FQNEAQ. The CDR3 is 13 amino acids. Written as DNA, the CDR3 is TGTGCCAGCAGGGGACAGGGGGACGGTGAGCAGTACTTC. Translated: CASRGQGDGEQYF. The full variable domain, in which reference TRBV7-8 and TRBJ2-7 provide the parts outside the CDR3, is GAGVSQSPRYKVAKRGQDVALRCDPISGHVSLFWYQQALGQGPEFLTYFQNEAQLDKSGLPSDRFFAERPEGSVSTLKIQRTQQEDSAVYLCASRGQGDGEQYFGPGTRLTVT.

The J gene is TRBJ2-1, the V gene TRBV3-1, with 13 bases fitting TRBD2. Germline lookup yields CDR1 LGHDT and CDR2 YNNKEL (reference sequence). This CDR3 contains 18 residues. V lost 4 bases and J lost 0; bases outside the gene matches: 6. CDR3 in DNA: TGTGCCAGCAGCCCACTAGCGGGAGGGGCGCGCTCCTACAATGAGCAGTTCTTC. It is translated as CASSPLAGGARSYNEQFF.

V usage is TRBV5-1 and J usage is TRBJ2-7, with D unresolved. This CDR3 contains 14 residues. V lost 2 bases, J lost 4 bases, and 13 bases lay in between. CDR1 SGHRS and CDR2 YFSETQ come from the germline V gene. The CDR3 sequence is CASSLTGPSYEQYF. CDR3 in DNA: TGCGCCAGCAGCTTAACCGGGCCCTCTTACGAGCAGTACTTC.

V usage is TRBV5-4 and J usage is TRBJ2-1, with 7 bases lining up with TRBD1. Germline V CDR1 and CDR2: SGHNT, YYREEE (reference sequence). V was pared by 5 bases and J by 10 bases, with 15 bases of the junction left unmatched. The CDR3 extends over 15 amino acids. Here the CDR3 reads CASSWDSRTSKEQFF. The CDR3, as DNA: TGTGCCAGCAGTTGGGACAGCCGGACCTCCAAAGAGCAGTTCTTC. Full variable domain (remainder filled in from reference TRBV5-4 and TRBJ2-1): ETGVTQSPTHLIKTRGQQVTLRCSSQSGHNTVSWYQQALGQGPQFIFQYYREEENGRGNFPPRFSGLQFPNYSSELNVNALELDDSALYLCASSWDSRTSKEQFFGPGTRLTVL.

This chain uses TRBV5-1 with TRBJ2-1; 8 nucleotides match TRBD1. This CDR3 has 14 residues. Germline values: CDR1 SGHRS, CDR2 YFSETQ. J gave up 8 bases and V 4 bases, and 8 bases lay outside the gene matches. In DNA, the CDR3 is TGCGCCAGCAGCCCTAGGACAGGGTCGGATGAGCAGTTCTTC. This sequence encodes CASSPRTGSDEQFF.

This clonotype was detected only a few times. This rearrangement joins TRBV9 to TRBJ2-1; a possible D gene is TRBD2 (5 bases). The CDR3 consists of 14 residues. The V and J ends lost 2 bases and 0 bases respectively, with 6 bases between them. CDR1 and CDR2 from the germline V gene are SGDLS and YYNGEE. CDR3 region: CASSVGGSYNEQFF. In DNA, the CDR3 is TGTGCCAGCAGCGTCGGAGGCTCCTACAATGAGCAGTTCTTC.